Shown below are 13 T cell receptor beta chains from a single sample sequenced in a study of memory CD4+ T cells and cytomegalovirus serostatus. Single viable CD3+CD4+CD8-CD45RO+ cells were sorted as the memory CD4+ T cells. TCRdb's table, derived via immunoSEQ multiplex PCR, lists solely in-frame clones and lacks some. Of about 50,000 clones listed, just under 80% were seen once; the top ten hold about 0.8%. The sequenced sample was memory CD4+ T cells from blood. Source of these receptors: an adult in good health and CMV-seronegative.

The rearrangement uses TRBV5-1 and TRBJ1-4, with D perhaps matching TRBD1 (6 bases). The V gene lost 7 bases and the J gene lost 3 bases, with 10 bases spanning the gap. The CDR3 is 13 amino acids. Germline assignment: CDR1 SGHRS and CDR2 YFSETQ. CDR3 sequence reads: CASGGGSNEKLFF. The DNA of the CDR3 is TGCGCCAGCGGCGGGGGCTCTAATGAAAAACTGTTTTTT.

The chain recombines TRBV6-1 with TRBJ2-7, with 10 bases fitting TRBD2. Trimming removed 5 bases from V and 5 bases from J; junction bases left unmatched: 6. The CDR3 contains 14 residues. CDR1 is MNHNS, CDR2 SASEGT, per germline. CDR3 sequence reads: CASSSGRAVHEQYF. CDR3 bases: TGTGCCAGCAGTAGCGGGAGGGCCGTTCACGAGCAGTACTTC.

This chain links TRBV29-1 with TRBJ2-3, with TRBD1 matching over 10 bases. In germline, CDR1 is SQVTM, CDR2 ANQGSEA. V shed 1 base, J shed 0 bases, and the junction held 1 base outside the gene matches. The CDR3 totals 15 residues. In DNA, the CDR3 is TGCAGCGTTGAAGGACAGGGGGCAAGCACAGATACGCAGTATTTT. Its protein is CSVEGQGASTDTQYF.

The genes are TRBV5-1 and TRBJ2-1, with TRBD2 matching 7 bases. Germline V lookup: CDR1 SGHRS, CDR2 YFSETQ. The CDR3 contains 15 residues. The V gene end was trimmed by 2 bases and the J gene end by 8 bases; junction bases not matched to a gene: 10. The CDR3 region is CASSLGTNVGDEQFF. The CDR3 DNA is TGCGCCAGCAGCTTAGGGACTAACGTAGGGGATGAGCAGTTCTTC.

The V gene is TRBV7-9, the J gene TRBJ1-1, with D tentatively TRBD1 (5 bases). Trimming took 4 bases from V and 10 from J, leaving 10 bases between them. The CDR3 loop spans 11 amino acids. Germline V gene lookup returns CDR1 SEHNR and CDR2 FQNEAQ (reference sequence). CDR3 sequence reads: CASSSLQGAFF. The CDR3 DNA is TGTGCCAGCAGCTCCCTTCAGGGAGCTTTCTTT.

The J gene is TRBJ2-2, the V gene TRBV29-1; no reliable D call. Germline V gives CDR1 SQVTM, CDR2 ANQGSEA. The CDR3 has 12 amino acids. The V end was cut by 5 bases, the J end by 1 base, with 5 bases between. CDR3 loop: CSVSENTGELFF. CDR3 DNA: TGCAGCGTTAGCGAGAACACCGGGGAGCTGTTTTTT.

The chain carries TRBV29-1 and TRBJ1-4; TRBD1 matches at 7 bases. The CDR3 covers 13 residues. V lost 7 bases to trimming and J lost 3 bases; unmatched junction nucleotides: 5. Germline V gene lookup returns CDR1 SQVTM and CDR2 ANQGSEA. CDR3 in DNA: TGCAGCGCTCAGACAGGGTCTAATGAAAAACTGTTTTTT. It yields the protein CSAQTGSNEKLFF.

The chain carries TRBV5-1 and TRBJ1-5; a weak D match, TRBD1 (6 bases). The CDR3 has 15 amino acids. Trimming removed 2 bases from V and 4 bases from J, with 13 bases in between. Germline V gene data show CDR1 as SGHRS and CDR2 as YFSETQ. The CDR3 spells CASSFTPGANQPQHF. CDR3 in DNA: TGCGCCAGCAGCTTTACCCCAGGGGCAAATCAGCCCCAGCATTTT.

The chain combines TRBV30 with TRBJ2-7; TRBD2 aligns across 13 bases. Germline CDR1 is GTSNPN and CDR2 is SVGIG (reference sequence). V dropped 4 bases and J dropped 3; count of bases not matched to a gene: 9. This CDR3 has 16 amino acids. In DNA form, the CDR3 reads TGTGCCTGGAATCGACCCGGACTAGCGGGAGTCTACGAGCAGTACTTC. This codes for CAWNRPGLAGVYEQYF.

CDR3 DNA: TGTGCCAGCAGCCGAGGGGCCAATCTAAACACTGAAGCTTTCTTT. It specifies CASSRGANLNTEAFF. This chain joins TRBV21-1 and TRBJ1-1. TRBV21-1 is listed as a pseudogene. The CDR3 has 15 amino acids.

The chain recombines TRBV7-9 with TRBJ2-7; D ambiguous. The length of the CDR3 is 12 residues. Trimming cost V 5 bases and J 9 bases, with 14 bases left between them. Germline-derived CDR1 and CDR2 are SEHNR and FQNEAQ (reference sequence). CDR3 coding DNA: TGTGCCAGCAGCCCGTCCCTTGGCGGGCAGTACTTC. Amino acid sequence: CASSPSLGGQYF.

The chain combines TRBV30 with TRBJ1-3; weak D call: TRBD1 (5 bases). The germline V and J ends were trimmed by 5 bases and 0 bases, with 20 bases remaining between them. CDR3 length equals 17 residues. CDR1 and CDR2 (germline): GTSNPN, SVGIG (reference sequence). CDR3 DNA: TGTGCCTGGGCCAATAGGGGCCGGGGGATCTCTGGAAACACCATATATTTT. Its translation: CAWANRGRGISGNTIYF.

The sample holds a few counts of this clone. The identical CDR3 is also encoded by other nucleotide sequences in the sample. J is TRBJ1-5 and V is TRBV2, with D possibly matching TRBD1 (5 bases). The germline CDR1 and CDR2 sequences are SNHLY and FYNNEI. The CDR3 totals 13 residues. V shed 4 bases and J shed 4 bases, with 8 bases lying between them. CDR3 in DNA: TGTGCCAGCAGTGTAGGGGAGAATCAGCCCCAGCATTTT. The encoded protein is CASSVGENQPQHF.